The clone carrying this TCR beta chain appeared a single time. Indicated time point: patch test 3, about 24 weeks after DPC sensitization. Indicated treatment: therapeutic diphenylcyclopropenone sensitization with weekly scalp DPC. This specimen comes from a study of human T cells and chemical hapten exposure. Across the whole study: Throughout a study of roughly 25 weeks, patients underwent weekly scalp administration of diphenylcyclopropenone doses.

TCRdb re-derived calls from the RACE reads in MiXCR, one entry per CDR3 protein. The sample has roughly 200,000 distinct CDR3 sequences, about 25% seen once. Germline V gene lookup returns CDR1 MDHEN and CDR2 SYDVKM. The CDR3 loop spans 13 amino acids. With 5 bases removed from V and 2 bases from J, the gap between germline ends came to 10 bases. The receptor comes from a woman aged 35 to 49 with alopecia areata. Some clones in this sample may be carry-over from other donors' samples. Sample: whole blood, taken in connection with sensitization to the hapten diphenylcyclopropenone (DPC). This sequence joins TRBV28 and TRBJ2-7, with D hard to call. CDR3 coding DNA: TGTGCCAGCAGTCTTCAGACCCCCTACGAGCAGTACTTC. Its translation is CASSLQTPYEQYF.